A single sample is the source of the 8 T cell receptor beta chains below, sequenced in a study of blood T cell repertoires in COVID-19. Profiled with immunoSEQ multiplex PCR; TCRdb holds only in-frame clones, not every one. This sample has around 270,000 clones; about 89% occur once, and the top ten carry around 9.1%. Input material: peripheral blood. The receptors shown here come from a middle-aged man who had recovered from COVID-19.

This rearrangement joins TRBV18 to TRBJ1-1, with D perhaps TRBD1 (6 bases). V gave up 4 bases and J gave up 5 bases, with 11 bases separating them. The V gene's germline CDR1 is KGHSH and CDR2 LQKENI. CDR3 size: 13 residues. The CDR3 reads CASSQDRTTEAFF. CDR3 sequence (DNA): TGTGCCAGCTCACAGGACAGAACGACTGAAGCTTTCTTT.

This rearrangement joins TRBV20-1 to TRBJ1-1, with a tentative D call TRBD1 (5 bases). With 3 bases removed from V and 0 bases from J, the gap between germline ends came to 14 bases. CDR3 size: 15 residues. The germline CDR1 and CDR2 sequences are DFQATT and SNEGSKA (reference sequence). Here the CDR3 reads CSASKAGHLNTEAFF. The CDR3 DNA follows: TGCAGTGCTAGTAAGGCGGGGCACCTGAACACTGAAGCTTTCTTT.

The CDR3 region is CASRSSAAGANNEQFF. CDR3 nucleotides: TGTGCCAGCAGGAGCTCCGCCGCGGGGGCTAACAATGAGCAGTTCTTC. The rearrangement links TRBV3-1 (or the pseudogene TRBV3-2) to TRBJ2-1, with TRBD2 as a possible D gene (7 bases). CDR3 length: 16 residues. The germline V gene encodes CDR1 LGHDT and CDR2 YNNKEL (reference sequence). Trimming took off 6 bases at V and 5 bases at J, with 20 bases between the two ends.

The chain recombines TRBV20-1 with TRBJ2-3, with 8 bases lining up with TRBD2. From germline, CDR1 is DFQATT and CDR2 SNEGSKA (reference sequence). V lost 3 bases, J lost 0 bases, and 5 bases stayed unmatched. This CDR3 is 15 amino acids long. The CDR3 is CSASSGKESTDTQYF. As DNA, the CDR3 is TGCAGTGCTAGTAGCGGGAAAGAGAGCACAGATACGCAGTATTTT.

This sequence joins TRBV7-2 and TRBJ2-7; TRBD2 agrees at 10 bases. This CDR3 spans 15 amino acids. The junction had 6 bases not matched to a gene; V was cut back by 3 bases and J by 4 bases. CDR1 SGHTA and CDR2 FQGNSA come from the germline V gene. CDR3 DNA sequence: TGTGCCAGCAGCTTGCTAGCGGGAGTTCGGTACGAGCAGTACTTC. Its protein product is CASSLLAGVRYEQYF.

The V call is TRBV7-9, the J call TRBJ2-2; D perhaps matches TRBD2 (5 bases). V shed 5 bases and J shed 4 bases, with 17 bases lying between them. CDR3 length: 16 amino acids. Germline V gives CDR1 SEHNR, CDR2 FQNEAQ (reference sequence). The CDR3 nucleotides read TGTGCCAGCAGCCCGTCGCCTAGAGGGTCCACCGGGGAGCTGTTTTTT. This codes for CASSPSPRGSTGELFF.

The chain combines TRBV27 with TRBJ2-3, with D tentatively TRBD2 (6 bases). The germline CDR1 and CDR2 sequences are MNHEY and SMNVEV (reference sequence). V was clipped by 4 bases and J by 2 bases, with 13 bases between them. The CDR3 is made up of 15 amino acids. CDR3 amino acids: CASSSQADYTDTQYF. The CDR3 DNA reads TGTGCCAGCAGTTCGCAAGCGGACTACACAGATACGCAGTATTTT.

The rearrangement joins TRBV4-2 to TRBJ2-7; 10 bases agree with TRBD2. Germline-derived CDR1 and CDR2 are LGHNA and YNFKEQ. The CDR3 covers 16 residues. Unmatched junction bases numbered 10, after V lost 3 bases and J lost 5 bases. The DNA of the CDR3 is TGTGCCAGCAGCCAGGCCCCTAGCGGGAGTGGGAACGAGCAGTACTTC. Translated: CASSQAPSGSGNEQYF.